The 22 T cell receptor beta chains reported below all come from one sample, sequenced in a study of blood T cell repertoires in COVID-19. The method was immunoSEQ multiplex PCR; TCRdb's version includes in-frame clones alone and lacks a portion of them. The data contain 100,000 to 150,000 clones, roughly 80% of them singletons. The material sequenced was peripheral blood. Receptors were obtained from a man aged 55 to 69 with acute or convalescent COVID-19.

The chain has TRBV5-1 and TRBJ1-1; 7 bases align to TRBD1. CDR1 and CDR2 from the germline V gene are SGHRS and YFSETQ. Trimming removed 1 base from V and 2 bases from J; junction bases left unmatched: 2. The CDR3 contains 14 residues. CDR3 in amino acids: CASSLWDSNTEAFF. CDR3 nucleotide sequence: TGCGCCAGCAGCTTGTGGGACAGCAACACTGAAGCTTTCTTT.

This chain uses TRBV5-1 with TRBJ2-1; TRBD1 is a possible D gene (6 bases). This CDR3 comprises 17 residues. V lost 4 bases, J lost 0 bases, and 17 bases lay in between. Germline CDR1 and CDR2: SGHRS and YFSETQ. The CDR3 nucleotides read TGCGCCAGCAGCACGGGCTTTACAGGGACCTCCTACAATGAGCAGTTCTTC. Protein product: CASSTGFTGTSYNEQFF.

CDR3: CASSEWAGALNTEAFF. The CDR3 DNA reads TGTGCCAGCAGCGAATGGGCGGGGGCCCTGAACACTGAAGCTTTCTTT. The V and J genes are TRBV7-9 and TRBJ1-1; D perhaps matches TRBD1 (6 bases). CDR3 length equals 16 residues. Trimming cost V 5 bases and J 0 bases, with 16 bases left between them. The V gene's germline CDR1 is SEHNR and CDR2 FQNEAQ (reference sequence).

V is TRBV24-1 and J is TRBJ2-1, with 7 bases that match TRBD1. Germline-derived CDR1 and CDR2 are KGHDR and SFDVKD. The CDR3 sequence is 15 residues long. The V and J ends lost 4 bases and 4 bases, in that order; junction bases with no gene match: 6. This chain's CDR3 is CATSDPGQDYNEQFF. The CDR3 coding sequence is TGTGCCACCAGTGACCCCGGACAGGATTACAATGAGCAGTTCTTC.

V usage is TRBV5-1 and J usage is TRBJ1-4; a weak D match, TRBD1 (6 bases). The CDR3 extends over 14 amino acids. CDR1 SGHRS and CDR2 YFSETQ come from the germline V gene. Trimming left V 4 bases short and J 4 bases short, with 11 bases between. CDR3 region: CASSQDRINEKLFF. The CDR3, as DNA: TGCGCCAGCAGCCAAGACAGGATTAATGAAAAACTGTTTTTT.

This sequence joins TRBV19 and TRBJ2-7, with D possibly matching TRBD1 (5 bases). The CDR3 has 14 residues. Per germline, CDR1 LNHDA and CDR2 SQIVND (reference sequence). Trimming removed 3 bases at V and 3 bases at J, with 12 bases between. CDR3 in amino acids: CASSIEGANYEQYF. The CDR3 DNA reads as TGTGCCAGTAGTATCGAAGGGGCTAACTACGAGCAGTACTTC. The full variable domain, its missing parts supplied by reference TRBV19 and TRBJ2-7, is DGGITQSPKYLFRKEGQNVTLSCEQNLNHDAMYWYRQDPGQGLRLIYYSQIVNDFQKGDIAEGYSVSREKKESFPLTVTSAQKNPTAFYLCASSIEGANYEQYFGPGTRLTVT.

The chain has TRBV6-5 and TRBJ1-1, with D perhaps TRBD1 (5 bases). Per the germline V gene, CDR1 is MNHEY and CDR2 is SVGAGI. Trimming took 7 bases from V and 4 from J, leaving 13 bases between them. The CDR3 is 13 residues long. The CDR3 DNA reads TGTGCCAGCAAGCAGGGAACGATCACTGAAGCTTTCTTT. It specifies CASKQGTITEAFF.

V gene TRBV10-1 combines with J gene TRBJ1-4, with D possibly matching TRBD1 (5 bases). Germline CDR1 and CDR2: WNHNN and SYGVQD (reference sequence). CDR3 length equals 12 residues. The V end was cut by 8 bases, the J end by 1 base, with 5 bases between. The CDR3 sequence is CASDRTNEKLFF. The CDR3 DNA reads as TGCGCCAGCGACAGAACTAATGAAAAACTGTTTTTT.

This clone was seen once. This sequence joins TRBV10-3 and TRBJ2-7; D gene unclear. The germline CDR1 and CDR2 sequences are ENHRY and SYGVKD. Trimming removed 0 bases from V and 2 bases from J, with 5 bases in between. The CDR3 spans 13 residues. CDR3: CAISESSAYEQYF. The CDR3 DNA is TGTGCCATCAGTGAGTCGTCGGCCTACGAGCAGTACTTC.

The genes are TRBV6-1 and TRBJ2-7; D not certain. The CDR3 spans 11 residues. Germline lookup yields CDR1 MNHNS and CDR2 SASEGT. V lost 2 bases, J lost 4 bases, and 3 bases lay in between. CDR3 sequence reads: CASSERYEQYF. Written as DNA, the CDR3 is TGTGCCAGCAGTGAACGGTACGAGCAGTACTTC.

The chain has TRBV28 and TRBJ2-4; perhaps TRBD2 as D (5 bases). Trimming removed 8 bases at V and 3 bases at J, with 17 bases between. In germline, CDR1 is MDHEN, CDR2 SYDVKM. This CDR3 spans 15 amino acids. CDR3 DNA: TGTGCCAGCGCCCTAAGGGCGGGCCTCAAAAACATTCAGTACTTC. The encoded protein is CASALRAGLKNIQYF.

The chain carries TRBV11-3 and TRBJ2-1; 7 bases are shared with TRBD1. The germline V gene has CDR1 SGHNT and CDR2 YENEEA. This CDR3 spans 15 amino acids. V shed 1 base, J shed 8 bases, and the junction held 8 bases outside the gene matches. CDR3 sequence: CASSLAIQGDDEQFF. CDR3 nucleotides: TGTGCCAGCAGCTTAGCGATTCAGGGGGACGATGAGCAGTTCTTC.

The chain links TRBV6-5 to TRBJ2-6; D possibly corresponds to TRBD1 (6 bases). This CDR3 has 15 amino acids. Trimming took off 6 bases at V and 0 bases at J, with 9 bases between the two ends. CDR1 MNHEY and CDR2 SVGAGI come from the germline V gene. The CDR3 nucleotides read TGTGCCAGCAGAGACAGGTACTCTGGGGCCAACGTCCTGACTTTC. This encodes CASRDRYSGANVLTF.

The chain uses TRBV29-1 and TRBJ2-2; possibly TRBD2 for D (5 bases). The germline gives CDR1 SQVTM, CDR2 ANQGSEA. The CDR3 covers 14 residues. V was pared by 2 bases and J by 0 bases, with 7 bases between. CDR3 DNA sequence: TGCAGCGTTGAACCTAGCCCGAACACCGGGGAGCTGTTTTTT. This gives the protein CSVEPSPNTGELFF.

The chain employs TRBV4-2 and TRBJ2-7, with 10 bases matching TRBD2. Losses at the gene ends were 0 bases for V and 3 bases for J; bases not matched to a gene: 8. Germline CDR1 and CDR2: LGHNA and YNFKEQ. The CDR3 runs to 17 residues. The CDR3 DNA reads as TGTGCCAGCAGCCAAGATCGCGGACTAGCGGAAAGCTACGAGCAGTACTTC. Its protein is CASSQDRGLAESYEQYF.

The gene calls are TRBV27 and TRBJ2-5; 8 nucleotides align to TRBD1. With V trimmed by 6 bases and J by 3 bases, 9 bases remained unmatched. In germline, CDR1 is MNHEY, CDR2 SMNVEV (reference sequence). This CDR3 spans 15 amino acids. CDR3 protein: CASRGQQGEKETQYF. CDR3 bases: TGTGCCAGCAGAGGGCAACAGGGGGAGAAAGAGACCCAGTACTTC.

This clone showed up just once. The chain joins TRBV29-1 to TRBJ1-2, with 8 bases aligning to TRBD1. Germline-derived CDR1 and CDR2 are SQVTM and ANQGSEA. V lost 3 bases and J lost 4; bases outside the gene matches: 4. The CDR3 is 13 residues long. CDR3 bases: TGCAGCGTTGATGGACAGGGATCCTATGGCTACACCTTC. Protein product: CSVDGQGSYGYTF.

The chain joins TRBV6-6 to TRBJ2-5; D may be TRBD2 (6 bases). Germline CDR1 is MNHNY and CDR2 is SVGAGI (reference sequence). This CDR3 comprises 15 residues. V dropped 0 bases and J dropped 5 bases, with 13 bases sitting between them. The CDR3 region is CASSYSVGREETQYF. For the CDR3, the DNA is TGTGCCAGCAGTTACTCAGTCGGACGGGAGGAGACCCAGTACTTC.

This clone was counted once. The chain recombines TRBV3-1 (or the pseudogene TRBV3-2) with TRBJ2-3, with 10 positions matching TRBD2. Germline V lookup: CDR1 LGHDT, CDR2 YNNKEL (reference sequence). The CDR3 length is 17 residues. The trim removed 6 bases at V and 0 bases at J, leaving 9 bases unmatched. The CDR3 spells CASRQLAGVSSTDTQYF. CDR3 sequence (DNA): TGTGCCAGCAGACAGCTAGCGGGGGTCTCTAGCACAGATACGCAGTATTTT.

The chain uses TRBV27 and TRBJ2-7, with D perhaps TRBD2 (6 bases). The CDR3 has 14 residues. CDR1 and CDR2 from the germline V gene are MNHEY and SMNVEV (reference sequence). Trimming stripped 8 bases from V and 0 bases from J, with 14 bases between. CDR3 amino acids: CASAGGWSSYEQYF. The CDR3 DNA is TGTGCCAGCGCTGGGGGGTGGAGCTCCTACGAGCAGTACTTC.

The chain employs TRBV24-1 and TRBJ1-6, with 9 bases matching TRBD1. The CDR3 consists of 14 residues. CDR1 and CDR2 (germline): KGHDR, SFDVKD. Trimming removed 8 bases from V and 8 bases from J; junction bases left unmatched: 6. CDR3 DNA: TGTGCCACCACTCAGACAGGGGGGGATTCACCCCTCCACTTT. Translation: CATTQTGGDSPLHF.

The CDR3 bases are TGTGCCAGCAGCCTTACTAGCGGGAGGGCCAATGAGCAGTTCTTC. It yields the protein CASSLTSGRANEQFF. J is TRBJ2-1 and V is TRBV3-1 (or the pseudogene TRBV3-2), with 13 positions matching TRBD2. V gave up 4 bases and J gave up 6 bases; unmatched junction bases: 3. Germline V CDR1 and CDR2: LGHDT, YNNKEL (reference sequence). The CDR3 loop spans 15 amino acids.